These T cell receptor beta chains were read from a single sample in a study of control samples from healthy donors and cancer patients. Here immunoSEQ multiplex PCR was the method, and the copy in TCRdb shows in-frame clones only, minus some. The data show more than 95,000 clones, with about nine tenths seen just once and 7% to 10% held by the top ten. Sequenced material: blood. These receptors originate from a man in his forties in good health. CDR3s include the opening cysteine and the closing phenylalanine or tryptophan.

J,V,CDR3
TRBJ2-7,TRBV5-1,CAGSFQIGGGAKYEQYF
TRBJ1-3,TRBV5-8,CASPPAGLSGNTIYF
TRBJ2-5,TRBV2,CASSAPSEETQYF
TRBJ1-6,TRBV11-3,CASSLGRGRSPLHF
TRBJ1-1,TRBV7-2,CASSSGSLNTEAFF
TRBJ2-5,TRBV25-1,CASSGTRDSGETQYF
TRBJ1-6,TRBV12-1,CASSLGTERTSYNSPLHF
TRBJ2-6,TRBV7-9,CASSQDSSGANVLTF
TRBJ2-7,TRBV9,CASSVVGTGEQYF
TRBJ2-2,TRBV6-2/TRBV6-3,CASSADGRKTGELFF
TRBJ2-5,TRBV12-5,CASGEGQAAQETQYF
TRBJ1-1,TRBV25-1,CASSESRTQLPYEAFF
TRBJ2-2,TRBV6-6,CASSYGFGELFF
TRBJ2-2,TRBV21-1,CASSRRPGELFF
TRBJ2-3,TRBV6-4,CASSASGGADTQYF
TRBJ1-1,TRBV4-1,CASSQEETVLTEAFF
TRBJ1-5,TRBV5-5,CASSLEGHRGQPQHF
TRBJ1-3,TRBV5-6,CASSLVAGWHSGNTIYF
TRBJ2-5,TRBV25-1,CASSERRQETQYF
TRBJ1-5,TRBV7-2,CASSLVGGYSNQPQHF
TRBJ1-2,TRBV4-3,CASSPGQAHDGYTF
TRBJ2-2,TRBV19,CASRPVRGGLGTGELFF
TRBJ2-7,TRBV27,CASSFEQLSSYEQYF
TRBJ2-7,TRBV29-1,CSVEAPGQGLYEQYF
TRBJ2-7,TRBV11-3,CASSTAYEQYF
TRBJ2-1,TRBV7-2,CASSFGLAGGKSSYNEQFF
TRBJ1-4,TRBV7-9,CASSLAGGNEKLFF